This T cell receptor beta chain was retrieved from a study of shared clonotypes between healthy human individuals. On the study more broadly: For every donor, three CD4 naive, three CD4 memory, two CD8 naive and one CD8 memory plates were used. Study-level results: What naive subsets generally showed was a larger estimated richness than memory subsets showed. A reduction in generation probabilities was seen for non-shared clonotypes relative to those shared by all four donors.

Some clones are missing from TCRdb's copy, which holds only in-frame ones; the method was immunoSEQ multiplex PCR. Here the sample spans around 750,000 clones, roughly 70% being singletons. With 5 bases removed from V and 7 bases from J, the gap between germline ends came to 15 bases. The germline CDR1 and CDR2 sequences are LNHDA and SQIVND (reference sequence). The CDR3 runs 14 residues. This clone has a count of ten or more. Its antigen is not known. The origin of this receptor is a woman aged 25 to 39 in good health. The material sequenced was memory CD4+ T cells sorted from blood. This sample's subset: CD45RA-negative fraction. The chain employs TRBV19 and TRBJ1-5; weak D call: TRBD1 (5 bases). CDR3 sequence reads: CASSLGTHRQPQHF. The DNA of the CDR3 is TGTGCCAGTAGTCTGGGGACCCACCGCCAGCCCCAGCATTTT.